This TCR beta chain was observed in a study of CD8+ T cells in alopecia areata. Study as a whole: Each day, treated patients took oral tofacitinib twice, at 5 to 10 mg per dose. Study outcomes and limitations: The study found TCR sharing across patients less clear than in mice, possibly for HLA reasons.

Remarks on this clone: Its antigen is not known.

V lost 7 bases and J 2 bases, leaving 12 bases between the germline ends. Germline CDR1 is ENHRY and CDR2 is SYGVKD. The CDR3 has 13 residues. Peripheral blood and lesional scalp punch biopsies came from alopecia areata patients. RNA extraction and reverse transcription yielded cDNA as sequencing template. The data were produced by immunoSEQ multiplex PCR, yet TCRdb's version contains in-frame clones alone and is incomplete. Of roughly 250,000 clones listed, roughly two thirds are singletons. The gene calls are TRBV10-3 and TRBJ2-7; TRBD2 is a possible D gene (7 bases). This sequence originates from a human donor with alopecia areata. This specimen was CD4+ T cells sorted from blood, taken at week 0. The CDR3 protein is CAITGGGAYEQYF. The CDR3 bases are TGTGCCATCACTGGAGGGGGGGCCTACGAGCAGTACTTC.